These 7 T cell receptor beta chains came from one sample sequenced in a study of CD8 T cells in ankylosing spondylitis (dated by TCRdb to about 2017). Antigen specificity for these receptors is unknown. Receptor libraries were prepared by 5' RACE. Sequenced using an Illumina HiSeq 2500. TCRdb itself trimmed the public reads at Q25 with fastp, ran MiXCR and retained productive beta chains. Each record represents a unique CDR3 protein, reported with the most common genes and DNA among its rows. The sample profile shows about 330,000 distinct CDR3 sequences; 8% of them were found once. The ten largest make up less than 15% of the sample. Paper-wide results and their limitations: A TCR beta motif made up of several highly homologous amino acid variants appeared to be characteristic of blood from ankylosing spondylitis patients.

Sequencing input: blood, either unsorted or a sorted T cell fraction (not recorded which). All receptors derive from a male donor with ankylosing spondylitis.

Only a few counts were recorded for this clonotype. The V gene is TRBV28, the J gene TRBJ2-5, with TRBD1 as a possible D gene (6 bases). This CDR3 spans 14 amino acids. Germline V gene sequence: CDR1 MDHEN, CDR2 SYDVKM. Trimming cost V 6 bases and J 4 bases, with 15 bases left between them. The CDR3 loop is CASRRTGNLETQYF. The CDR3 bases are TGTGCCAGCAGGCGAACAGGGAACCTAGAGACCCAGTACTTC.

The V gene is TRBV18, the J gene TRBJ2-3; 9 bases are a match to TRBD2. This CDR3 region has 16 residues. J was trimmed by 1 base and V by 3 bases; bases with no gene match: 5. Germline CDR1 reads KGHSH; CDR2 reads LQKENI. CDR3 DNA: TGTGCCAGCTCACCGCGAGTAGCGGGGGGCACAGATACGCAGTATTTT. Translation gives CASSPRVAGGTDTQYF.

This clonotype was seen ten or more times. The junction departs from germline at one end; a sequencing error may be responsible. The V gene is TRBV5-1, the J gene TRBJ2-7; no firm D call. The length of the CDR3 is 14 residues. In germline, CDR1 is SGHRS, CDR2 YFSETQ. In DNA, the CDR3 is TGTGCCAGCAGCCCTCGGACGGGTTCCTACGAGCAGTACTTC. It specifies CASSPRTGSYEQYF.

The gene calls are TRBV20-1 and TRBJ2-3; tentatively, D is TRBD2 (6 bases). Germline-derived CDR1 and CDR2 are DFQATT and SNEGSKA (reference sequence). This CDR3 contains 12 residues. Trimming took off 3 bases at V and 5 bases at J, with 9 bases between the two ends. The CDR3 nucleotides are TGCAGTGCTAGGGGAGCGGGAGATACGCAGTATTTT. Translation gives CSARGAGDTQYF.

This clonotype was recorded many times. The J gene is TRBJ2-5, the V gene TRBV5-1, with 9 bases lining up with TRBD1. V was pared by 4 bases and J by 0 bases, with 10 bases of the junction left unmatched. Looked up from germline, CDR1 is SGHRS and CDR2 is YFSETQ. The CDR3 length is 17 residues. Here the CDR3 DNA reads TGCGCCAGCAGCCGCTTTGCCCGGACAGGGGACCAAGAGACCCAGTACTTC. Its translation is CASSRFARTGDQETQYF.

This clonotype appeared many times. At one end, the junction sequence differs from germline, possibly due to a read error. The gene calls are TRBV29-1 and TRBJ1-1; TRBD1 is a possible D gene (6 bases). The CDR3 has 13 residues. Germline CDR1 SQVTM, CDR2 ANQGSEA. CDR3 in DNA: TGCAGCGTTGAGGCCCTATCCCCAGGGGAGTCCATCTTT. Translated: CSVEALSPGESIF.

CDR3 residues: CASSLALAVWYNEQFF. The DNA for the CDR3 is TGCGCCAGCAGCTTGGCTCTAGCGGTTTGGTACAATGAGCAGTTCTTC. The chain recombines TRBV5-1 with TRBJ2-1; TRBD2 agrees at 7 bases. Trimming at V came to 0 bases and at J to 4 bases, leaving 7 bases not matched to a gene. Per the germline V gene, CDR1 is SGHRS and CDR2 is YFSETQ. CDR3 length: 16 amino acids.